This TCR beta chain was documented in a study of blood T cell repertoires in COVID-19. Turning to the study itself: Researchers got acute and convalescent COVID-19 samples from the United States, Italy and Spain. In each case, the material was cDNA or gDNA derived from T cells, B-cell-depleted T cells, or PBMCs.

Grouping used clinical history reported by participants in a survey and questionnaire. Two consecutive negative NP/OP PCR tests, clearance, or resolved symptoms defined Cohort 3 recovery. Profiling relied on immunoSEQ multiplex PCR, and the TCRdb table lists in-frame clones only, not all of them. This sample has around 250,000 clones, with around 86% found just once. The CDR3 loop spans 17 amino acids. The V and J ends lost 2 bases and 6 bases, in that order; junction bases with no gene match: 13. Germline loops: CDR1 MDHEN, CDR2 SYDVKM. The rearrangement uses TRBV28 and TRBJ1-2; the match to TRBD1 covers 9 bases. The sample was PBMCs or T cells enriched from blood (not recorded which). This TCR came from a woman aged 45 to 65 who had recovered from COVID-19. Here the CDR3 reads CASSLMGQGLVGHGYTF. The CDR3 DNA follows: TGTGCCAGCAGTTTAATGGGACAGGGACTAGTTGGGCATGGCTACACCTTC.